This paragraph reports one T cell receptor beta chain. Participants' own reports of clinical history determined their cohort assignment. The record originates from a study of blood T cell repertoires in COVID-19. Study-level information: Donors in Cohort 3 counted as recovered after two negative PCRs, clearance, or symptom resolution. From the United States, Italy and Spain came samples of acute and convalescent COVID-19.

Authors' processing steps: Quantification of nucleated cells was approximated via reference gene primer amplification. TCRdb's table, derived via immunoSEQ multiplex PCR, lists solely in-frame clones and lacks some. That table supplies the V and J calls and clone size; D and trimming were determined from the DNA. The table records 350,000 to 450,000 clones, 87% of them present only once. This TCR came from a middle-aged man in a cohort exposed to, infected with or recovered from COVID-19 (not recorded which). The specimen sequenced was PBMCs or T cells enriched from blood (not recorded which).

The CDR3 region is CAWSVGTGAGNTIYF. The CDR3 DNA reads TGTGCCTGGAGTGTAGGGACAGGTGCTGGAAACACCATATATTTT. This sequence joins TRBV30 and TRBJ1-3; 8 bases match TRBD1. J gave up 2 bases and V 0 bases, and 3 bases lay outside the gene matches. The CDR3 runs to 15 residues. In germline, CDR1 is GTSNPN, CDR2 SVGIG (reference sequence). Full variable domain (remainder filled in from reference TRBV30 and TRBJ1-3): SQTIHQWPATLVQPVGSPLSLECTVEGTSNPNLYWYRQAAGRGLQLLFYSVGIGQISSEVPQNLSASRPQDRQFILSSKKLLLSDSGFYLCAWSVGTGAGNTIYFGEGSWLTVV.